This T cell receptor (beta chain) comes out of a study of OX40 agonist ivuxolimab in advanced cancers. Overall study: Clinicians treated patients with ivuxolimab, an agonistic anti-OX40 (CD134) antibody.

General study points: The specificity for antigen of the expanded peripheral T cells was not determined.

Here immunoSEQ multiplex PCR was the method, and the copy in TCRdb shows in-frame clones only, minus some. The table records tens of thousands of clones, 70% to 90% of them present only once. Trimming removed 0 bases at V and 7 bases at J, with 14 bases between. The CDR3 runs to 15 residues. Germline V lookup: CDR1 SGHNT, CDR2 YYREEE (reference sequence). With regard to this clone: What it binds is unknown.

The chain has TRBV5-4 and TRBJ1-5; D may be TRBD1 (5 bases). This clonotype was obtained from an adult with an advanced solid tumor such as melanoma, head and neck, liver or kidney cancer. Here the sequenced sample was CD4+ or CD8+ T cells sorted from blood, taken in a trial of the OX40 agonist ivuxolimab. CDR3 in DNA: TGTGCCAGCAGCTTGGACCAGGGTACGTTGCAGCCCCAGCATTTT. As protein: CASSLDQGTLQPQHF.